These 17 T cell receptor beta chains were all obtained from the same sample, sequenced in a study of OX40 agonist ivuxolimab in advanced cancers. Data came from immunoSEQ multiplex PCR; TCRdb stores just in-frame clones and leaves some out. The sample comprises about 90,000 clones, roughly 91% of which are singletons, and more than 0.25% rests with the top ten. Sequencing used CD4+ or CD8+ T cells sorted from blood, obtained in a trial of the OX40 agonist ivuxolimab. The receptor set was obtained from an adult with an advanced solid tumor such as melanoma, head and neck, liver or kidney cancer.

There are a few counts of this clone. The CDR3 spells CAIGRPGGQGGNTIYF. DNA of the CDR3: TGTGCCATCGGTAGGCCCGGGGGCCAAGGTGGAAACACCATATATTTT. The rearrangement links TRBV10-3 to TRBJ1-3; D is perhaps TRBD1 (6 bases). Germline assignment: CDR1 ENHRY and CDR2 SYGVKD. This CDR3 has 16 residues. Deletions cut 8 bases from V and 3 bases from J, with 20 bases between.

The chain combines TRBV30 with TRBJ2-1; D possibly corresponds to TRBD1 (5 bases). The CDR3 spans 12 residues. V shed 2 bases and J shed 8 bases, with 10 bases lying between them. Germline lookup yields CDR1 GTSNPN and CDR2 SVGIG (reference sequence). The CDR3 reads CAWSQSGHEQFF. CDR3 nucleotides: TGTGCCTGGAGTCAATCAGGGCATGAGCAGTTCTTC.

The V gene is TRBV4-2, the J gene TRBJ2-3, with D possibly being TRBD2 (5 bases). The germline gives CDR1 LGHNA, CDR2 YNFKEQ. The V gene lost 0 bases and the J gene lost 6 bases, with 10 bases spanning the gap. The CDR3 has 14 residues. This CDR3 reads CASSQDYRGDTQYF. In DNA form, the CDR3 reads TGTGCCAGCAGCCAAGACTACCGCGGGGATACGCAGTATTTT.

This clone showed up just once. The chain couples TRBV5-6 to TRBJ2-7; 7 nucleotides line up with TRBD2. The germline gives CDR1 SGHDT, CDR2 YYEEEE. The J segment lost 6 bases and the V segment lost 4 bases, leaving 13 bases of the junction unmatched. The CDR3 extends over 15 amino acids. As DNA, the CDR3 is TGTGCCAGCAGCCCCCCATCGGGGAGGGCGGTCGAGCAGTACTTC. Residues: CASSPPSGRAVEQYF.

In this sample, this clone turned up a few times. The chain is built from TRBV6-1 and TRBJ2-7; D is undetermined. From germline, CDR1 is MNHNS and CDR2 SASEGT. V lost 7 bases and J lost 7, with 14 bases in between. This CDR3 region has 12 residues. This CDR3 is CASIMGIREQYF. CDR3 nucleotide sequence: TGTGCCAGCATCATGGGGATACGAGAGCAGTACTTC.

The CDR3 reads CASSTGGGTEAFF. CDR3 coding DNA: TGTGCCAGCAGTACAGGGGGCGGCACTGAAGCTTTCTTT. V usage is TRBV6-4 and J usage is TRBJ1-1, with 9 nucleotides matching TRBD1. The CDR3 spans 13 residues. From germline, CDR1 is MRHNA and CDR2 SNTAGT. V trimming: 5 bases; J trimming: 4 bases; junction bases outside the gene matches: 2.

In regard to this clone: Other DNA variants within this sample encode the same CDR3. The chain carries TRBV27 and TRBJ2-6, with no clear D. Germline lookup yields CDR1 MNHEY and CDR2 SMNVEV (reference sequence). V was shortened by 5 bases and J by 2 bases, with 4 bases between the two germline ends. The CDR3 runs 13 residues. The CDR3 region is CASSLAGANVLTF. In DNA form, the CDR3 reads TGTGCCAGCAGTCTCGCTGGGGCCAACGTCCTGACTTTC.

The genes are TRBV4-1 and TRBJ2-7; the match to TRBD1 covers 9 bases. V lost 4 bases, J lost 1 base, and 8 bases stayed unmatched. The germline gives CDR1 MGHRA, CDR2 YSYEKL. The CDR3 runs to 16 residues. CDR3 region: CASSRTGTGISYEQYF. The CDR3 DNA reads TGCGCCAGCAGCCGAACCGGGACAGGGATTTCCTACGAGCAGTACTTC.

CDR3 protein: CASSLPGGPTAYEQYF. CDR3 nucleotide sequence: TGTGCCAGCAGTCTCCCAGGGGGCCCGACTGCCTACGAGCAGTACTTC. This chain joins TRBV2 and TRBJ2-7; 8 bases align to TRBD1. This CDR3 spans 16 amino acids. The V and J ends lost 5 bases and 2 bases, in that order; junction bases with no gene match: 11. The V gene's germline CDR1 is SNHLY and CDR2 FYNNEI.

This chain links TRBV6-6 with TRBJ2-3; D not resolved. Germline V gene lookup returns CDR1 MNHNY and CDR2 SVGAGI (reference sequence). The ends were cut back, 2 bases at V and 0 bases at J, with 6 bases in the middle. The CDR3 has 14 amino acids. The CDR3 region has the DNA TGTGCCAGCAGTTACATAGACAGCACAGATACGCAGTATTTT. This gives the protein CASSYIDSTDTQYF.

The CDR3 protein is CASSAQGVREKLFF. The DNA of the CDR3 is TGTGCCAGCAGTGCGCAGGGGGTAAGGGAAAAACTGTTTTTT. This chain links TRBV2 with TRBJ1-4, with TRBD1 matching over 7 bases. Germline V CDR1 and CDR2: SNHLY, FYNNEI. Germline trimming cut 4 bases from V and 8 bases from J; bases unmatched to any gene: 7. The CDR3 spans 14 residues.

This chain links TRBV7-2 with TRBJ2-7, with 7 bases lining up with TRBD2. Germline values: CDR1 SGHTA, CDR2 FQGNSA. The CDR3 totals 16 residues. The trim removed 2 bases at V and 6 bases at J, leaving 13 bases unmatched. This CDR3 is CASSLRLAARMVEQYF. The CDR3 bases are TGTGCCAGCAGCTTAAGGCTAGCGGCCAGGATGGTCGAGCAGTACTTC.

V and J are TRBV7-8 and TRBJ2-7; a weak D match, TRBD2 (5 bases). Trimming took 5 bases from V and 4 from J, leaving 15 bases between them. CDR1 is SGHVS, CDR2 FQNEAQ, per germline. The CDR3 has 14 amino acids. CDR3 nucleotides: TGTGCCAGCAGCCTTTCCCGGGATATATACGAGCAGTACTTC. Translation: CASSLSRDIYEQYF. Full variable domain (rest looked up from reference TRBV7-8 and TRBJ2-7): GAGVSQSPRYKVAKRGQDVALRCDPISGHVSLFWYQQALGQGPEFLTYFQNEAQLDKSGLPSDRFFAERPEGSVSTLKIQRTQQEDSAVYLCASSLSRDIYEQYFGPGTRLTVT.

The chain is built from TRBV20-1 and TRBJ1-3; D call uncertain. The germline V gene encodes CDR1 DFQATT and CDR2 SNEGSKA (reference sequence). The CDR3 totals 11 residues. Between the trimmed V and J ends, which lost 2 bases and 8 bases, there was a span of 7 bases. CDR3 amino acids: CSARRIDTIYF. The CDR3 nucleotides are TGCAGTGCTAGAAGAATCGACACCATATATTTT.

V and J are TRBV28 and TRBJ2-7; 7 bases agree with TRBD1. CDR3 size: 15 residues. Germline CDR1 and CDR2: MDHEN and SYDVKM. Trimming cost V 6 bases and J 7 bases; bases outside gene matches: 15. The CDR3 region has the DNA TGTGCCAGCAGACCCGCCACACAGGGGCCGGGGGAGCAGTACTTC. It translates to CASRPATQGPGEQYF.

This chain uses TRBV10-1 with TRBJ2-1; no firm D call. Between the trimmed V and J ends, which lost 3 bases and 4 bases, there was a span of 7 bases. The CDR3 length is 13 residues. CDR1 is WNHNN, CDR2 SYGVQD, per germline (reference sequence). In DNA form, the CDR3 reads TGCGCCAGCAGTGAAGTCCGGTACAATGAGCAGTTCTTC. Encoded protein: CASSEVRYNEQFF.

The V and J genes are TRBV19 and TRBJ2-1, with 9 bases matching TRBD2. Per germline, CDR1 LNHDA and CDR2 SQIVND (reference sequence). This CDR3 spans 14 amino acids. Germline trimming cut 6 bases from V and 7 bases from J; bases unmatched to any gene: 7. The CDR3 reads CASRRLADINEQFF. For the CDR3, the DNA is TGTGCCAGTAGGCGACTAGCGGATATTAATGAGCAGTTCTTC.